The present T cell receptor (beta chain) was sequenced within a study of blood T cell repertoires in COVID-19. On the study more broadly: Samples taken during acute and convalescent COVID-19 were collected in the United States, Italy and Spain. PBMCs, B-cell-depleted T cells, or T cells provided the cDNA or gDNA that made up the material.

Some clones are missing from TCRdb's copy, which holds only in-frame ones; the method was immunoSEQ multiplex PCR. Among 150,000 to 200,000 clones, about four fifths were seen once, and the ten largest hold 14%. This CDR3 contains 15 residues. Trimming cost V 3 bases and J 0 bases, with 9 bases left between them. Germline-derived CDR1 and CDR2 are MDHEN and SYDVKM. This clone was seen just once. The sequence was obtained from a woman of 80 years or more with acute or convalescent COVID-19. The gene calls are TRBV28 and TRBJ2-1; D might be TRBD2 (6 bases). Source material: peripheral blood. The CDR3 nucleotides are TGTGCCAGCAGTTTTTTGGGGGGCTCCTACAATGAGCAGTTCTTC. It specifies CASSFLGGSYNEQFF.